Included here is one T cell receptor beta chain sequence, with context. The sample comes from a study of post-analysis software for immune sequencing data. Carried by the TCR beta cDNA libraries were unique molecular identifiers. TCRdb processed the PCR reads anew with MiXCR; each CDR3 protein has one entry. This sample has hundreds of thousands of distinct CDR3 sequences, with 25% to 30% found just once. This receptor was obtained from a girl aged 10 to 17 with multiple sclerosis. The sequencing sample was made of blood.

CDR3 sequence (DNA): TGTGCCAGCAGCTTAGCCGGGACAGGGGCAGTTGAGCAGTTCTTC. As protein: CASSLAGTGAVEQFF. V usage is TRBV7-2 and J usage is TRBJ2-1, with 10 bases matching TRBD1. The V gene end was trimmed by 0 bases and the J gene end by 9 bases; junction bases not matched to a gene: 5. CDR3 size: 15 residues. CDR1 is SGHTA and CDR2 is FQGNSA in the germline V gene.